The clone carrying this T cell receptor (beta chain) came up once. The sample comes from a study of blood T cell repertoires in COVID-19. The wider study: Samples representing acute and convalescent COVID-19 were sourced from the United States, Italy and Spain. Sources were T cells, B-cell-depleted T cells, or PBMCs; the material itself was cDNA or gDNA.

In the authors' methods: How many nucleated cells were present was estimated from reference gene primer amplification. The table came from immunoSEQ multiplex PCR; TCRdb's copy has only in-frame clones and leaves some out. The V and J calls and clone size are taken from that table; D and trimming were inferred from the DNA. Of about 100,000 clones in the sample, more than 70% were seen once. V shed 5 bases, J shed 0 bases, and the junction held 7 bases outside the gene matches. Per germline, CDR1 MNHEY and CDR2 SVGEGT. The CDR3 is made up of 16 amino acids. The receptor was derived from a human donor in a cohort sampled during active COVID-19. The chain combines TRBV6-2 or TRBV6-3 with TRBJ1-5; 7 bases fit TRBD1. The sequenced sample consisted of peripheral blood. The DNA of the CDR3 is TGTGCCAGCAGTATGGGGACAGAGCTTAGCAATCAGCCCCAGCATTTT. Translation: CASSMGTELSNQPQHF.